The present entry profiles one T cell receptor (beta chain) with its context. This clone was recorded a few times. Its antigen is unknown. Base quality data are lacking; no much larger clone is found one base away. These data belong to a study of Ad26.COV2.S vaccination and SARS-CoV-2 variants (dated by TCRdb to the early 2020s). Study-wide context: Donors in the vaccine arm were drawn from COV1001, a phase I-IIa trial of Ad26.COV2.S in healthy adults that was multicentre, randomized, double-blind and placebo-controlled. Dosing of Ad26.COV2.S was intramuscular, at either 5x10^10 or 1x10^11 viral particles, delivered as one shot or as two shots spaced 56 days apart. The specificity and breadth of SARS-CoV-2-reactive T cell receptors after Ad26.COV2.S vaccination were assessed by TCRbeta repertoire sequencing. The TCR-sequenced set comprised around 30 samples: around 20 Ad26.COV2.S vaccine recipients, 5 placebo recipients and 8 SARS-CoV-2 convalescent individuals. Trial participants were randomized into five groups of five: low-dose or high-dose Ad26.COV2.S given once or twice, or placebo on both occasions. Investigators remained blinded to trial group allocation during experiments and outcome assessment. The investigation overall reported the following: Comparable non-spike TCR breadth was observed between vaccine and placebo recipients, consistent with only spike being contained in the vaccine. The study lacked the statistical power to compare responses across vaccine doses or regimens. After vaccination, substantial breadth of spike-specific CD8+ and CD4+ T cell responses was reported. Compared with placebo recipients, Ad26.COV2.S recipients showed higher spike-specific TCR breadth (P = 0.0014). It was noted by the authors that total T cell responses may have been underestimated by the TCR breadth and depth analyses.

TCRbeta CDR3 regions were sequenced with the immunoSEQ Assay. After extraction, genomic DNA underwent amplification by bias-controlled multiplex PCR, followed by high-throughput sequencing. The published analysis was carried out like this. Collapsing and filtering of sequences were performed to quantify the absolute abundance of each unique TCRbeta CDR3 region. T cell fraction was estimated by normalizing TCRbeta template counts to usable DNA, with usable DNA measured through amplification of reference genes found in all nucleated cells. Repertoire TCRs were annotated as SARS-CoV-2-specific when V gene, CDR3 amino acid sequence and J gene were exactly matched to a known reactive TCR set. The reference SARS-CoV-2 TCR set was obtained from MIRA and was filtered for enrichment in COVID-19-positive ImmuneCODE repertoires, whereby public or cross-reactive TCRs were removed. Using the MIRA antigens, annotated TCRs were further analysed by specific ORF or by position within an ORF. Depth was the summed frequency of annotated unique rearrangements, while breadth was defined as annotated unique rearrangements over total unique productive rearrangements. TCR breadth was compared between groups using two-sided Wilcoxon rank-sum tests. What TCRdb holds here is the immuneACCESS table cut down to in-frame rearrangements. Part of the clones is not present; checked against another copy, under half of the missing clones reflect an unresolved V gene, and the others are unexplained. The V and J calls and clone size are taken from that table; D and trimming were inferred from the DNA. For this sample there are around 500,000 clones; about 89% appear just once. The biggest ten clones account for about 1.5% of the sample.

The treatment or condition label corresponds to: around 19 received Ad26.COV2.S at low or high dose, single or two shots; about 5 received placebo; per-sample allocation not given. For vaccine and placebo recipients, repertoires were sequenced using samples collected on day 63 after the first injection. Between 29 July and 7 August 2020, Cohort 1b enrolled some 25 adults aged 18-55 years at one site in Boston, USA. Ad26.COV2.S consisted of a replication-incompetent adenovirus type 26 vector by which a prefusion-stabilized SARS-CoV-2 spike protein from the original Wuhan strain was expressed. From its cysteine to its phenylalanine, the CDR3 spans 16 amino acids. The sequence is cut down to CDR3 DNA, 48 bases in frame from base 1. CDR1 and CDR2, looked up from the germline V gene, are MDHEN and SYDVKM. A distance of 24 bases separates the germline ends of V and J, which lose 6 bases and 6 bases respectively.

The material sequenced was peripheral blood, taken in a trial of Ad26.COV2.S vaccine versus placebo. The V and J segments used are TRBV28 and TRBJ2-7, with a tentative D gene TRBD2 over 5 matching bases. The TCR sequence derives from a person between 18 and 60 years old who received the Ad26.COV2.S COVID-19 vaccine or a placebo. Read as DNA, the sequence is TGTGCCAGCAGGGGGTCGGGGATTCCTTCCTGGGTCGAGCAGTACTTC. Translated, this gives CASRGSGIPSWVEQYF.